The clone carrying this T cell receptor beta chain has only a few counts. Its antigen is not identified. This sample stems from a study of cytomegalovirus exposure and HLA in healthy donors. Overall study findings and caveats: Researchers had no immune exposure information except CMV serostatus available. A later analysis showed HLA-associated TCR beta chains outstripping equally common others in clonal expansion. Versus the roughly 640-donor mean, an Asian-associated ancestry cluster reportedly showed fewer N-insertions in a later analysis.

PCR employed 60 Vbeta and 13 Jbeta primers. TCRdb keeps only in-frame clones here, not all; method: immunoSEQ multiplex PCR. The sample contains about 60,000 clones, about two thirds of which appear only once. In nominal health when sampled, donors likely had unrecorded immune exposures nonetheless. Germline V gene data show CDR1 as LGHNA and CDR2 as YSLEER. V lost 3 bases to trimming and J lost 4 bases; unmatched junction nucleotides: 4. The CDR3 is made up of 15 amino acids. What was sequenced was PBMCs. The clonotype was recovered from a woman in her sixties or seventies in good health and CMV-seropositive. The V and J genes are TRBV4-3 and TRBJ2-5, with 11 nucleotides matching TRBD1. The CDR3 DNA reads TGCGCCAGCAGCCAGGGGGACAGGGGGATAGAGACCCAGTACTTC. This translates into CASSQGDRGIETQYF.